The clone carrying this T cell receptor beta chain was seen only once. What it recognizes is unknown. The data were obtained in a study of cytomegalovirus exposure and HLA in healthy donors. Turning to the study itself: Later, an analysis reported that the 110 or so validation repertoires had used the same platform as the 500 to 800 first-cohort repertoires.

Study outcomes and limitations: Across donors, most TCRs were seen rarely, yet some public ones were widespread. Per published reports, the classifier diagnosed cytomegalovirus status with high specificity and sensitivity. There were approximately 150 TCR beta chains listed as cytomegalovirus-associated.

This CDR3 region has 16 residues. Germline V gene lookup returns CDR1 SGHAT and CDR2 FQNNGV. V lost 5 bases to trimming and J lost 1 base, with 17 bases between them. Libraries were prepared by immunoSEQ multiplex PCR; TCRdb keeps only in-frame clonotypes and omits some of them. The sample contains more than 150,000 clones, 80% to 85% of which appear only once. The chain joins TRBV11-2 to TRBJ1-1; D not certain. Specimen: PBMCs. The receptor comes from a woman younger than 35 in good health and CMV-seropositive. The CDR3 spells CASSPSFGRKNTEAFF. CDR3 in DNA: TGTGCCAGCAGCCCCTCGTTTGGCAGGAAGAACACTGAAGCTTTCTTT.